The sequence of this T cell receptor (beta chain) was determined in a study of blood T cell repertoires in COVID-19. About the study: Sources were T cells, B-cell-depleted T cells, or PBMCs; the material itself was cDNA or gDNA.

Trimming removed 4 bases from V and 2 bases from J; junction bases left unmatched: 6. This CDR3 is 14 amino acids long. Germline V CDR1 and CDR2: SGHRS, YFSETQ. Produced via immunoSEQ multiplex PCR; TCRdb's table is partial and in-frame only. The table lists tens of thousands of clones, approximately 88% of them singletons. About this clone itself: The sample has other DNA sequences that encode this CDR3 too.

This clonotype was obtained from a human donor in a cohort sampled during active COVID-19. Sequencing used peripheral blood. The chain carries TRBV5-1 and TRBJ2-7; 7 bases map to TRBD1. CDR3 nucleotides: TGCGCCAGCAGCCCATCGACAGGGACCTACGAGCAGTACTTC. As protein: CASSPSTGTYEQYF.